What follows is one T cell receptor (beta chain) and its context. Its antigen is unknown. CDR1 is SGDLS and CDR2 is YYNGEE in the germline V gene. The V end was cut by 4 bases, the J end by 0 bases, with 14 bases between. The CDR3 runs 16 residues. Primers included in the PCR were 60 Vbeta and 13 Jbeta primers. Assay: immunoSEQ multiplex PCR; the TCRdb copy retains only in-frame clones and omits some. Of some 150,000 clones in the sample, around 77% are singletons; the top ten hold 3.5% to 4.5%. This entry is derived from a study of cytomegalovirus exposure and HLA in healthy donors. General observations from the study: In a later analysis, HLA-C alleles had the fewest associated TCRs, DRB1 alleles the most. As a later analysis showed, several of the most significant clusters appeared to be linked to common viral pathogens. Other equally common chains were less clonally expanded than HLA-associated TCR beta chains, a later analysis showed.

The sequence was collected from a man aged 25 to 40 in good health and CMV-seropositive. The chain carries TRBV9 and TRBJ1-3; D might be TRBD1 (6 bases). Sequencing was done on a sample of PBMCs. As DNA, the CDR3 is TGTGCCAGCAGCACCGGACAGCTTCTCTCTGGAAACACCATATATTTT. Translation gives CASSTGQLLSGNTIYF.